This is a list of T cell receptor beta chains from one sample in a study of blood T cell repertoires in COVID-19. The assay was immunoSEQ multiplex PCR, and TCRdb's table has in-frame clones only and misses some. This repertoire shows around 290,000 clones, around 90% found once; its top ten account for 2%. Sequenced: PBMCs or T cells enriched from blood (not recorded which). The receptors originated from a woman in her sixties in a cohort exposed to, infected with or recovered from COVID-19 (not recorded which). The CDR3 runs from the conserved cysteine through the conserved F or W. D genes are given only for firm matches. Clone size is given for some rows only: seen once, a few or many times, or a class if the clone is expanded.

>TRBV7-9|TRBJ2-1|-|-
CASSPRERNEQFF
TGTGCCAGCAGCCCCCGAGAGCGGAATGAGCAGTTCTTC
>TRBV27|TRBJ2-7|-|TRBD2
CASSPYDPSGSRYEQYF
TGTGCCAGCAGTCCTTATGACCCTAGCGGGAGCAGGTACGAGCAGTACTTC
>TRBV4-3|TRBJ2-2|-|-
CASSQGGLGTGELFF
TGCGCCAGCAGCCAGGGGGGGCTTGGCACCGGGGAGCTGTTTTTT
>TRBV2|TRBJ2-7|-|-
CASRTGRGEAYEQYF
TGTGCCAGCAGGACGGGGAGGGGGGAAGCCTACGAGCAGTACTTC
>TRBV6-5|TRBJ2-7|-|-
CASSSYWNRSYEQYF
TGTGCCAGCAGTAGTTACTGGAACAGATCCTACGAGCAGTACTTC
>TRBV3-1/TRBV3-2|TRBJ2-7|-|-
CASSPTLTSSYEQYF
TGTGCCAGCAGCCCGACCCTGACTAGTTCCTACGAGCAGTACTTC
>TRBV4-1|TRBJ2-7|-|TRBD2
CASSQSVGGRDPYEQYF
TGCGCCAGCAGCCAATCCGTCGGCGGGAGGGACCCTTACGAGCAGTACTTC
>TRBV11-2|TRBJ2-7|-|TRBD2
CASSDPGGKAYEQYF
TGTGCCAGCAGCGACCCGGGGGGAAAGGCCTACGAGCAGTACTTC
>TRBV27|TRBJ2-4|once|-
CASSSPTKIAKNIQYF
TGTGCCAGCAGTTCACCCACTAAGATAGCCAAAAACATTCAGTACTTC
>TRBV13|TRBJ2-2|-|TRBD1
CASSLAPDRAGELFF
TGTGCCAGCAGCTTAGCCCCGGACAGGGCCGGGGAGCTGTTTTTT
>TRBV24-1|TRBJ1-5|-|TRBD1
CATSDSQGDFSNQPQHF
TGTGCCACCAGTGATTCTCAGGGGGACTTTAGCAATCAGCCCCAGCATTTT
>TRBV18|TRBJ1-1|-|-
CASSVTDMNTEAFF
TGTGCCAGCTCAGTTACAGACATGAACACTGAAGCTTTCTTT
>TRBV2|TRBJ1-2|-|-
CASRAQGSYGYTF
TGTGCCAGCAGAGCACAGGGTAGCTATGGCTACACCTTC
>TRBV6-5|TRBJ2-2|-|TRBD1
CASSRTGATGELFF
TGTGCCAGCTCAAGGACAGGGGCCACCGGGGAGCTGTTTTTT
>TRBV13|TRBJ2-7|-|-
CASSFFAGASYEQYF
TGTGCCAGCAGCTTTTTTGCGGGCGCCTCCTACGAGCAGTACTTC
>TRBV28|TRBJ2-1|-|TRBD2
CASSPTTAGARGSQFF
TGTGCCAGCAGCCCTACCACTGCGGGAGCTCGAGGATCGCAGTTCTTC
>TRBV7-3|TRBJ2-2|-|TRBD1
CASSPDRGDTGELFF
TGTGCCAGCAGTCCCGACAGGGGAGACACCGGGGAGCTGTTTTTT